This T cell receptor beta chain was sequenced for a study of T-cell memory formation after mild COVID-19. Germline lookup yields CDR1 SQVTM and CDR2 ANQGSEA. The V end lost 8 bases, the J end lost 7 bases, and 21 bases lay between the germline ends. The CDR3 length is 14 residues. TCRdb redid the calling of the 5' RACE reads with MiXCR, one entry per CDR3 protein. The table includes hundreds of thousands of distinct CDR3 sequences, around 27% detected once. This chain links TRBV29-1 with TRBJ2-1; D is undetermined. The sample consisted of PBMCs or a T cell subset sorted from them (not recorded which). The clonotype was recovered from an adult woman who had mild COVID-19 (a few samples of this study predate the infection). Cell type and time point are not known. CDR3 residues: CSSRTSQRINEQFF. The CDR3 DNA is TGCAGCTCAAGAACCTCTCAAAGGATAAATGAGCAGTTCTTC.